The 2 T cell receptor beta chains below all came from one sample that was sequenced in a study of long-term antiretroviral therapy in people with HIV. The assay used was immunoSEQ (version v3.0), run at survey level. Clones were read by immunoSEQ multiplex PCR, and TCRdb kept only the in-frame ones, dropping some. The sample gives tens of thousands of clones, roughly 88% of which show up once; 2.3% is in the top ten. The sequences come from unsorted PBMCs, collected 3 years after starting antiretroviral therapy. Receptors originate from a man between 50 and 59 years old with HIV.

The chain carries TRBV7-9 and TRBJ1-5, with D possibly being TRBD1 (5 bases). V gave up 3 bases and J gave up 7 bases, with 7 bases separating them. Per the germline V gene, CDR1 is SEHNR and CDR2 is FQNEAQ (reference sequence). The CDR3 spans 12 residues. The CDR3 bases are TGTGCCAGCAGCTTCGAGGGGCAGCCCCAGCATTTT. This gives the protein CASSFEGQPQHF. The complete variable domain, with remaining parts taken from reference TRBV7-9 and TRBJ1-5, reads DTGVSQNPRHKITKRGQNVTFRCDPISEHNRLYWYRQTLGQGPEFLTYFQNEAQLEKSRLLSDRFSAERPKGSFSTLEIQRTEQGDSAMYLCASSFEGQPQHFGDGTRLSIL.

This sequence joins TRBV5-6 and TRBJ2-7; 7 nucleotides line up with TRBD2. The CDR3 extends over 15 amino acids. J lost 2 bases, V lost 5 bases, and 10 bases had no gene match. Germline assignment: CDR1 SGHDT and CDR2 YYEEEE. CDR3 region: CASSFGRRGTYEQYF. CDR3 nucleotide sequence: TGTGCCAGCAGTTTCGGGAGGCGGGGGACCTACGAGCAGTACTTC.